These 6 T cell receptor beta chains originate from one sample sequenced in a study of CD8+CD57+ T cells in acquired aplastic anemia. Genomic DNA was employed as the template in profiling TCR beta VDJ and CDR3. TCRdb analysed the reads with MiXCR anew, one entry per CDR3 protein. The sample holds 250,000 to 350,000 distinct CDR3 sequences, 45% to 65% seen once. The sample was sorted CD4+, CD8+, or CD8+CD57+ T cells (not recorded which) from PBMCs. The source is a human donor with severe aplastic anemia or a healthy control (not recorded which).

This clonotype has ten or more counts. The chain carries TRBV24-1 and TRBJ2-2; D unclear. There are 12 residues in the CDR3. The germline CDR1 and CDR2 sequences are KGHDR and SFDVKD. V gave up 1 base and J gave up 7 bases, with 3 bases separating them. As DNA, the CDR3 is TGTGCCACCAGTGATTTCGGCGGGGAGCTGTTTTTT. Protein: CATSDFGGELFF.

The rearrangement uses TRBV4-3 and TRBJ2-3; weak D call: TRBD2 (6 bases). This CDR3 is 18 amino acids long. Germline assignment: CDR1 LGHNA and CDR2 YSLEER. Trimming took 3 bases from V and 6 from J, leaving 25 bases between them. The CDR3 here is CASSQASHGTHYRDTQYF. The CDR3 DNA sequence: TGCGCCAGCAGCCAGGCTAGCCACGGGACTCATTACAGGGATACGCAGTATTTT.

The chain employs TRBV7-2 and TRBJ2-3; no firm D call. Trimming stripped 7 bases from V and 2 bases from J, with 10 bases between. The CDR3 is 13 residues long. Germline V CDR1 and CDR2: SGHTA, FQGNSA. CDR3 bases: TGTGCCAGCAATCTGGGTTTCACAGATACGCAGTATTTT. It encodes CASNLGFTDTQYF.

This clonotype was observed a few times. A read error may be the cause here, since a much bigger clone is one base away. The chain carries TRBV19 and TRBJ2-1, with 8 bases fitting TRBD2. V shed 5 bases and J 9 bases; nucleotides not matched to a gene: 9. CDR3 length: 14 amino acids. Germline V lookup: CDR1 LNHDA, CDR2 SQIVND (reference sequence). The CDR3 bases are TGTGCCAGTAGTTCCCGGGGGGGCCCGGGTGAGCAGTTCTTC. Its translation is CASSSRGGPGEQFF.

This clonotype has a single count. The V and J genes are TRBV5-1 and TRBJ1-1, with 7 bases that match TRBD1. CDR3 size: 14 residues. CDR1 is SGHRS, CDR2 YFSETQ, per germline. V was pared by 4 bases and J by 1 base, with 4 bases of the junction left unmatched. The CDR3 here is CASSQGDGNTEAFF. The CDR3 nucleotides are TGCGCCAGCAGCCAGGGGGACGGGAACACTGAAGCTTTCTTT.

The chain has TRBV7-2 and TRBJ1-2; a possible D gene is TRBD1 (5 bases). V was cut by 5 bases and J by 9 bases, with 19 bases left in between. The CDR3 has 14 residues. From germline, CDR1 is SGHTA and CDR2 FQGNSA. CDR3 DNA sequence: TGTGCCAGCAGCCCCCGACAGTTCCGGTATAGCTACACCTTC. Its translation: CASSPRQFRYSYTF.